This T cell receptor beta chain emerged from a study of identical twins. The CDR3 extends over 14 amino acids. V was clipped by 7 bases and J by 3 bases, with 16 bases between them. This clonotype was recorded a few times. Template switching created a universal primer site, and the cDNA included unique molecular identifiers. Each CDR3 protein is one row after TCRdb ran MiXCR on the 5' RACE reads. Of some 900,000 distinct CDR3 sequences in the sample, about 12% were seen once. These data were likewise used in another study, on yellow fever vaccine responses in identical twins. Per that paper: Twins reportedly mounted vaccine T cell responses that seemed partly convergent, partly personalized.

V usage is TRBV12-3 or TRBV12-4 and J usage is TRBJ2-7, with a tentative D call TRBD1 (6 bases). The TCR was taken from a woman aged 18-29 years in good health. What was sequenced was PBMCs. The CDR3 bases are TGTGCCAGCACCTTAGGGGGTAGGAACTACGAGCAGTACTTC. Translation gives CASTLGGRNYEQYF.